The 10 T cell receptor beta chains presented below share a single source sample, sequenced in a study of blood T cell repertoires in COVID-19. Using immunoSEQ multiplex PCR, the repertoire was profiled, and TCRdb retains in-frame clones only, with some absent. Of around 470,000 clones in the sample, 90% are singletons; the top ten hold approximately 0.65%. The specimen sequenced was PBMCs or T cells enriched from blood (not recorded which). The source is a man younger than 35 who had recovered from COVID-19.

V gene TRBV11-2 combines with J gene TRBJ1-2, with D maybe TRBD1 (5 bases). The CDR3 length is 13 residues. V shed 7 bases and J shed 3 bases, with 12 bases lying between them. Germline loops: CDR1 SGHAT, CDR2 FQNNGV. CDR3 in DNA: TGTGCCAGCACCGTAGGCAGGGACTATGGCTACACCTTC. It yields the protein CASTVGRDYGYTF.

The gene calls are TRBV14 and TRBJ1-4; D unclear. Trimming took 1 base from V and 7 from J, leaving 10 bases between them. Germline V gene lookup returns CDR1 SGHDN and CDR2 FVKESK. The CDR3 has 14 residues. The DNA of the CDR3 is TGTGCCAGCAGCCAAGTCGGTGAGGGTGAAAAACTGTTTTTT. Protein: CASSQVGEGEKLFF.

The rearrangement links TRBV19 to TRBJ1-5, with 7 nucleotides matching TRBD1. The ends lost 5 bases at V and 6 bases at J; junction bases unmatched: 10. The CDR3 loop spans 15 amino acids. Germline V gene lookup returns CDR1 LNHDA and CDR2 SQIVND (reference sequence). The CDR3 DNA sequence: TGTGCCAGTAGTCTTCGTGGAGGGGGCGGTCAGCCCCAGCATTTT. This translates into CASSLRGGGGQPQHF.

The rearrangement joins TRBV5-8 to TRBJ1-1; D unclear. Germline V gene data show CDR1 as SGHTS and CDR2 as YDEGEE. The CDR3 runs to 14 residues. V was trimmed by 4 bases and J by 0 bases, leaving 10 bases between them. The CDR3 DNA follows: TGTGCCAGCAGCCCGGGGATGCTGAACACTGAAGCTTTCTTT. Protein product: CASSPGMLNTEAFF.

This rearrangement joins TRBV6-6 to TRBJ1-2; D is perhaps TRBD1 (5 bases). From germline, CDR1 is MNHNY and CDR2 SVGAGI (reference sequence). V lost 7 bases and J lost 5, with 23 bases in between. There are 16 residues in the CDR3. The DNA for the CDR3 is TGTGCCAGCACCCATTCCACTGGGGGGTACCGGTATGGCTACACCTTC. Translating gives CASTHSTGGYRYGYTF.

The chain combines TRBV11-2 with TRBJ2-3; possibly TRBD1 for D (5 bases). Germline V gives CDR1 SGHAT, CDR2 FQNNGV. Trimming removed 9 bases at V and 4 bases at J, with 17 bases between. This CDR3 contains 14 residues. CDR3 in amino acids: CASRRGSRSDTQYF. CDR3 coding DNA: TGTGCCAGTCGAAGGGGCAGTCGCTCAGATACGCAGTATTTT.

The V gene is TRBV5-1, the J gene TRBJ1-6, with 10 bases identical to TRBD1. The trim removed 5 bases at V and 7 bases at J, leaving 6 bases unmatched. Germline CDR1 is SGHRS and CDR2 is YFSETQ. The CDR3 consists of 15 residues. CDR3 sequence (DNA): TGCGCCAGCAGGGGGACAGGGGATTACAATTCACCCCTCCACTTT. This translates into CASRGTGDYNSPLHF.

CDR3 nucleotides: TGTGCCAGTAGCCGAACCCCGGGTTTTCCTAACTATGGCTACACCTTC. It encodes CASSRTPGFPNYGYTF. The chain carries TRBV19 and TRBJ1-2, with D hard to call. V lost 6 bases to trimming and J lost 0 bases, with 17 bases between them. The germline V gene has CDR1 LNHDA and CDR2 SQIVND (reference sequence). CDR3 size: 16 residues. Drawing the rest from reference TRBV19 and TRBJ1-2, the complete variable domain is DGGITQSPKYLFRKEGQNVTLSCEQNLNHDAMYWYRQDPGQGLRLIYYSQIVNDFQKGDIAEGYSVSREKKESFPLTVTSAQKNPTAFYLCASSRTPGFPNYGYTFGSGTRLTVV.

A remark on this clone: Distinct nucleotide sequences in the sample also encode this CDR3. The chain recombines TRBV11-2 with TRBJ1-1; D perhaps matches TRBD1 (5 bases). Looked up from germline, CDR1 is SGHAT and CDR2 is FQNNGV. The CDR3 loop spans 13 amino acids. V dropped 1 base and J dropped 3 bases, with 6 bases sitting between them. CDR3 sequence reads: CASSLGRDTEAFF. CDR3 in DNA: TGTGCCAGCAGCTTAGGCAGGGACACTGAAGCTTTCTTT.

V is TRBV6-5 and J is TRBJ1-4, with D perhaps TRBD1 (6 bases). CDR3 length: 12 residues. The germline V and J ends were trimmed by 8 bases and 7 bases, with 11 bases remaining between them. Per germline, CDR1 MNHEY and CDR2 SVGAGI. CDR3 DNA: TGTGCCAGCCGGGCAGGGGCTGAAAAACTGTTTTTT. This encodes CASRAGAEKLFF.